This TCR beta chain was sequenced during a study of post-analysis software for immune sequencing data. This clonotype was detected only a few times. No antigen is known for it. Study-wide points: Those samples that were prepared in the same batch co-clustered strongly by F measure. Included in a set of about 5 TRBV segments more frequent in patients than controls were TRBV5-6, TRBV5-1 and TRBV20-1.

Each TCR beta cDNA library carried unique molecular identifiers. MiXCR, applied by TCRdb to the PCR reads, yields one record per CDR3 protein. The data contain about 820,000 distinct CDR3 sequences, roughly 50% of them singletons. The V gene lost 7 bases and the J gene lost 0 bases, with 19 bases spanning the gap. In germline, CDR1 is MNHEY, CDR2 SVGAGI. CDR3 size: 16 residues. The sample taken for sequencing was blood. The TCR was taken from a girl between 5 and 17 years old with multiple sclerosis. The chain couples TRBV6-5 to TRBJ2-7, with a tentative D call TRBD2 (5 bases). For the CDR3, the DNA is TGTGCCAGCACCTCATGGGCGGGCACTAGCTCCTACGAGCAGTACTTC. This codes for CASTSWAGTSSYEQYF.